This is a list of T cell receptor beta chains from one sample in a study of blood T cell repertoires in COVID-19. Produced via immunoSEQ multiplex PCR; TCRdb's table is partial and in-frame only. This table has approximately 270,000 clones, over 85% appearing once. The sample comprised PBMCs or T cells enriched from blood (not recorded which). The receptors were sampled from a woman in her fifties or sixties who had recovered from COVID-19. The CDR3 runs from the conserved cysteine through the conserved F or W. A D gene is named only where the DNA matches it firmly. Clone size is stated in some rows and not others, as once, few, many or a class when expanded.

CDR3 length,D gene,V gene,clone size,CDR3 protein
14,TRBD2,TRBV27,-,CASLRTSVNNEQFF
19,-,TRBV6-1,-,CASREAQGPQSSYNSPLHF
15,-,TRBV9,once,CASSLDSRRYTEAFF
14,-,TRBV28,-,CASSSPPPGDEQYF
15,-,TRBV6-5,-,CASSTDRAQNTEAFF
15,-,TRBV19,-,CASSTTSGLRSGYTF
15,-,TRBV4-1,few,CASSPAGRADYGYTF
15,-,TRBV28,-,CASSLPQSGANVLTF
11,-,TRBV2,-,CATYAGGEAFF
18,-,TRBV5-1,once,CASSYDAMVAGTLNTQYF
14,TRBD1,TRBV5-4,-,CASSLGQGNNEQFF
12,-,TRBV28,few,CASSPSDSEAFF
15,-,TRBV18,-,CASSPSRLSGNTIYF
17,TRBD2,TRBV19,-,CASSIFLAGVGEDTQYF
15,TRBD1,TRBV7-6,-,CASSLAAGGSGELFF
11,-,TRBV20-1,few,CSLDTGFGYTF
14,-,TRBV24-1,-,CATSDPTRGYGYTF
16,TRBD1,TRBV5-4,-,CASSGDRLPVNQPQHF
12,-,TRBV2,-,CASSEGASTQYF
18,-,TRBV7-8,-,CASSLVYQGPTTNQPQHF
14,TRBD1,TRBV4-1,-,CASSHRTGRDTIYF
15,-,TRBV19,-,CASSIGGGVNSPLHF
15,-,TRBV27,-,CASSTPGQTLGPQHF
16,-,TRBV5-1,-,CASSPSQGSFLGTIYF
14,TRBD2,TRBV10-3,-,CAIRGAGGSDTQYF
16,TRBD2,TRBV6-6,-,CASSPHPASGFNEQFF
14,-,TRBV28,-,CASSSAGLNTEAFF
14,-,TRBV28,-,CASSLGTLDYEQYF
10,-,TRBV12-3/TRBV12-4,-,CASGGGKLFF
13,-,TRBV6-5,-,CASRVQGNTEAFF
13,-,TRBV12-5,-,CASGHTQGHEQYF
16,-,TRBV28,-,CASSPGHDPAKNIQYF
13,-,TRBV27,-,CASSSSNSYEQYF
16,TRBD1,TRBV4-2,once,CASSQEGVGQLNTIYF
15,TRBD2,TRBV7-9,-,CASSPRTSGGNEQFF
16,TRBD1,TRBV18,-,CASSPPGQGAHDEQYF
14,TRBD1,TRBV6-5,few,CASSTGAVNSPLHF
14,TRBD1,TRBV6-5,-,CATYDRGTSYEQYF
14,-,TRBV5-5,-,CASSLAGIVETQYF
12,-,TRBV11-3,-,CASSLELNTIYF
15,TRBD2,TRBV7-9,-,CASSTPSGWDYEQYF
14,TRBD2,TRBV30,-,CAWSAGLAPYEQYF
16,TRBD1,TRBV9,-,CASSVGQGAPQETQYF
16,-,TRBV3-1/TRBV3-2,-,CASSQDGGLGTGELFF
15,TRBD2,TRBV4-2,-,CASSPWTSGANEQFF
15,TRBD2,TRBV30,-,CAWSVLAGVPDTQYF
16,TRBD1,TRBV5-1,-,CASSLFGTGGPDTQYF
12,TRBD1,TRBV2,many,CASEGTGEEQYF
14,TRBD1,TRBV27,-,CASSLQGAAQPQHF
14,TRBD1,TRBV9,-,CASISTGVYQPQHF
14,-,TRBV11-2,-,CASSLVGGNTEAFF
12,TRBD1,TRBV28,-,CASSPGGYGYTF
16,TRBD2,TRBV19,once,CASSIWPAGGHNEQFF
14,-,TRBV6-1,-,CASSEGRSDYGYTF
16,TRBD2,TRBV9,-,CASSQNVAGATDTQYF
15,-,TRBV30,-,CAWSGPGPPGTEAFF
15,TRBD1,TRBV28,once,CASSLLTGIQETQYF
15,-,TRBV10-3,few,CAISETGQSSYEQYF
15,TRBD1,TRBV28,few,CASLTADRVNSPLHF
16,-,TRBV27,-,CASSPLAVDSYNEQFF